The rows below give T cell receptor beta chains drawn from one sample of a study of CD8 T cells in Susac syndrome. From the immunoSEQ multiplex PCR reads, TCRdb called clonotypes with MiXCR, one entry per CDR3 protein. The sample gives hundreds of thousands of distinct CDR3 sequences, roughly 93% of which show up once; 0.06% to 0.08% is in the top ten. The sample comprised CD4+ T cells from PBMCs. These receptors all stem from a human donor with multiple sclerosis. CDR3s include the opening cysteine and the closing phenylalanine or tryptophan. The D gene is left open where the match is weak. The size of a clone is reported for some rows only, either as once, few or many, or as a class for expanded clones.

D: NA; J: TRBJ1-5; size: NA; V: TRBV30; CDR3: CAWSHGGDQPQHF; DNA: TGTGCCTGGTCCCACGGGGGTGACCAGCCCCAGCATTTT
D: TRBD1; J: TRBJ1-2; size: NA; V: TRBV18; CDR3: CASSPPLTGGLNYGYTF; DNA: TGTGCCAGCTCACCACCTTTGACAGGGGGACTTAACTATGGCTACACCTTC
D: TRBD2; J: TRBJ2-1; size: NA; V: TRBV30; CDR3: CAWSVTRTSGFYNEQFF; DNA: TGTGCCTGGAGTGTGACCAGGACTAGCGGTTTCTACAATGAGCAGTTCTTC
D: NA; J: TRBJ2-3; size: NA; V: TRBV7-9; CDR3: CASSSRGGGRTDTQYF; DNA: TGTGCCAGCAGCTCGCGCGGGGGCGGGCGCACAGATACGCAGTATTTT
D: TRBD1; J: TRBJ1-1; size: NA; V: TRBV29-1; CDR3: CSVIGTGGRTEAFF; DNA: TGCAGCGTTATAGGGACAGGGGGCAGGACTGAAGCTTTCTTT
D: TRBD2; J: TRBJ2-5; size: NA; V: TRBV29-1; CDR3: CSVEDPLAGGLAETQYF; DNA: TGCAGCGTTGAAGACCCACTAGCGGGAGGGCTTGCGGAGACCCAGTACTTC
D: TRBD2; J: TRBJ2-3; size: NA; V: TRBV2; CDR3: CASPSGRDRDTQYF; DNA: TGTGCCAGCCCGAGCGGGAGGGACAGAGATACGCAGTATTTT
D: TRBD2; J: TRBJ2-1; size: once; V: TRBV10-2; CDR3: CASSRLAGDEQFF; DNA: TGCGCCAGCAGTAGACTAGCGGGAGATGAGCAGTTCTTC
D: NA; J: TRBJ1-1; size: NA; V: TRBV30; CDR3: CAWSAGQNTEAFF; DNA: TGTGCCTGGAGCGCCGGACAGAACACTGAAGCTTTCTTT
D: TRBD2; J: TRBJ2-1; size: NA; V: TRBV27; CDR3: CASSLWHRASGRSGEQFF; DNA: TGTGCCAGCAGTTTATGGCACAGAGCTAGCGGGAGGTCTGGCGAGCAGTTCTTC
D: NA; J: TRBJ1-2; size: once; V: TRBV5-4; CDR3: CASSYARSNLYGYTF; DNA: TGTGCCAGCAGCTACGCACGCTCTAACCTCTATGGCTACACCTTC
D: TRBD1; J: TRBJ1-1; size: NA; V: TRBV3-1; CDR3: CASSQGFPRGAMNTEVFF; DNA: TGTGCCAGCAGCCAAGGGTTCCCCAGGGGGGCCATGAACACTGAAGTTTTCTTT
D: NA; J: TRBJ2-3; size: NA; V: TRBV30; CDR3: CAWSVRSGSTDTQYF; DNA: TGTGCCTGGAGTGTAAGGTCAGGGAGCACAGATACGCAGTATTTT
D: NA; J: TRBJ1-1; size: NA; V: TRBV13; CDR3: CASRGEGRENTEAFF; DNA: TGTGCCAGCAGGGGGGAGGGGCGGGAAAACACTGAAGCTTTCTTT
D: NA; J: TRBJ2-6; size: NA; V: TRBV7-3; CDR3: CASSPGRANVLTF; DNA: TGTGCCAGCAGCCCCGGGAGGGCCAACGTCCTGACTTTC
D: TRBD2; J: TRBJ2-3; size: NA; V: TRBV6-2/TRBV6-3; CDR3: CASSSPPGLAGVRDTQYF; DNA: TGTGCCAGCAGTTCTCCCCCGGGACTAGCGGGGGTCAGAGATACGCAGTATTTT
D: NA; J: TRBJ2-6; size: NA; V: TRBV7-9; CDR3: CASGQTESGANVLTF; DNA: TGTGCCAGCGGCCAAACGGAATCTGGGGCCAACGTCCTGACTTTC
D: NA; J: TRBJ2-1; size: NA; V: TRBV29-1; CDR3: CSVARETYNEQFF; DNA: TGCAGCGTTGCCAGGGAAACCTACAATGAGCAGTTCTTC
D: TRBD2; J: TRBJ2-3; size: NA; V: TRBV13; CDR3: CASSSLAGGLYTQYF; DNA: TGTGCCAGCAGCTCACTAGCGGGCGGGTTGTATACGCAGTATTTT
D: NA; J: TRBJ1-4; size: NA; V: TRBV25-1; CDR3: CASTAGTQNEKLFF; DNA: TGTGCCAGCACTGCCGGGACACAGAATGAAAAACTGTTTTTT
D: TRBD1; J: TRBJ1-1; size: NA; V: TRBV6-2/TRBV6-3; CDR3: CASSGTAVMNTEAFF; DNA: TGTGCCAGCAGCGGGACAGCCGTGATGAACACTGAAGCTTTCTTT
D: TRBD1; J: TRBJ1-1; size: NA; V: TRBV19; CDR3: CASNLGTGHTEAFF; DNA: TGTGCCAGTAACCTGGGGACAGGGCACACTGAAGCTTTCTTT
D: NA; J: TRBJ1-6; size: NA; V: TRBV19; CDR3: CASKSPSSYNSPLHF; DNA: TGTGCCAGTAAGTCACCGAGCTCCTATAATTCACCCCTCCACTTT
D: NA; J: TRBJ2-2; size: NA; V: TRBV11-3; CDR3: CASSLGLAMNTGELFF; DNA: TGTGCCAGCAGCTTAGGGCTAGCGATGAACACCGGGGAGCTGTTTTTT
D: NA; J: TRBJ1-1; size: NA; V: TRBV10-2; CDR3: CATSDTRTEAFF; DNA: TGCGCCACCTCGGACACCAGGACGGAAGCTTTCTTT
D: NA; J: TRBJ2-2; size: once; V: TRBV6-2/TRBV6-3; CDR3: CASSYANRNTGELFF; DNA: TGTGCCAGCAGTTACGCCAACAGGAACACCGGGGAGCTGTTTTTT
D: NA; J: TRBJ1-1; size: once; V: TRBV20-1; CDR3: CSARRVGGTEAFF; DNA: TGCAGTGCTAGGAGGGTGGGAGGTACTGAAGCTTTCTTT
D: TRBD1; J: TRBJ2-1; size: NA; V: TRBV5-1; CDR3: CASNTGDSYNEQFF; DNA: TGCGCCAGTAATACAGGGGATTCCTACAATGAGCAGTTCTTC
D: NA; J: TRBJ1-4; size: NA; V: TRBV5-1; CDR3: CASSRGGSNEKLFF; DNA: TGCGCCAGCAGCAGAGGGGGGTCTAATGAAAAACTGTTTTTT
D: TRBD1; J: TRBJ1-2; size: NA; V: TRBV12-3/TRBV12-4; CDR3: CASSPRGWMGGYTF; DNA: TGTGCCAGCAGTCCCAGGGGGTGGATGGGGGGCTACACCTTC